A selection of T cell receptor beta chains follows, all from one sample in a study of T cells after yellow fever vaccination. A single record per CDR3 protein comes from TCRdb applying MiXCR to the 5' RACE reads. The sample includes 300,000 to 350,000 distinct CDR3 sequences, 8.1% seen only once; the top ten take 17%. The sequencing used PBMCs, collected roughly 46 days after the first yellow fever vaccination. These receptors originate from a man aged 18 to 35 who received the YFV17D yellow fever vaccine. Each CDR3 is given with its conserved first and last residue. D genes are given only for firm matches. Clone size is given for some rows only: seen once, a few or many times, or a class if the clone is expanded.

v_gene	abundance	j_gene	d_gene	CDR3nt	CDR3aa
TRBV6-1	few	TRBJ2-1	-	TGTGCCAGCAGGGGGACGGGCCTTTTGAATGAGCAGTTCTTC	CASRGTGLLNEQFF
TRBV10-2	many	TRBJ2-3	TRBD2	TGCGCCAGCATCCCGGGGGGGGGCACAGATACGCAGTATTTT	CASIPGGGTDTQYF
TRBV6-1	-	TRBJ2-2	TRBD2	TGTGCCAGCAGAGCCTCGGGGGGGACCGGGGAGCTGTTTTTT	CASRASGGTGELFF
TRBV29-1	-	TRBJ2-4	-	TGCAGCGTTGAAGTTCCCCTAGCCAAAAACATTCAGTACTTC	CSVEVPLAKNIQYF
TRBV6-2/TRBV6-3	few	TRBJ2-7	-	TGTGCCAGCAGTTACATGGATTTCTACGAGCAGTACTTC	CASSYMDFYEQYF
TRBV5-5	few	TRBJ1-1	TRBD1	TGTGCCAGCAGCTTGGTTGGGACAGGGGCCGTGAACACTGAAGCTTTCTTT	CASSLVGTGAVNTEAFF
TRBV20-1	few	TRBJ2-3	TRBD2	TGCAGTGCTAGGGTCTGGAGCGGGGGGACAGATACGCAGTATTTT	CSARVWSGGTDTQYF
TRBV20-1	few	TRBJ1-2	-	TGCAGTGCTAGAGAAAGGACAGACTATTTTGGCTACACCTTC	CSARERTDYFGYTF
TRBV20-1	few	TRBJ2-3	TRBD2	TGCAGTGCTAGAGATACTAGCGGGGGTGATACGCAGTATTTT	CSARDTSGGDTQYF
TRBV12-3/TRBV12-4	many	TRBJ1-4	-	TGTGCCAGCAGCCCCCGGGGCGCGACTAATGAAAAACTGTTTTTT	CASSPRGATNEKLFF
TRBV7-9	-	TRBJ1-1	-	TGTGCCAGCAGCTGGACTCTTGTCCCACCCGCTTTCTTT	CASSWTLVPPAFF
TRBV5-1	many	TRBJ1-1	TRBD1	TGCGCCAGCAGCTTGGACAGGGGGCTAACCGGAGGTACTGAAGCTTTCTTT	CASSLDRGLTGGTEAFF
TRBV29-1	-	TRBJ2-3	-	TGCAGCGTTGAAATACAGGGAAAGTTGGATACGCAGTATTTT	CSVEIQGKLDTQYF
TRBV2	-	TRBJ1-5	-	TGTGCCAGCAGTGAAGACCCCCCCCAACCCCAGCATTTT	CASSEDPPQPQHF
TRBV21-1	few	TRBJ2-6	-	-	CASSKGLRQGRIWGSGANVLTF
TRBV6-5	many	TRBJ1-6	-	TGTGCCAGCAGTTCCCCCGGGGCACCCTATAATTCACCCCTCCACTTT	CASSSPGAPYNSPLHF
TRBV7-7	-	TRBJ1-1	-	TGTGCTAGCAGCTTTTTAGAGAACACTGAAGCTTTCTTT	CASSFLENTEAFF
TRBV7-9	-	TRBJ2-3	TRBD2	TGTGCCAGCAGCTCCACTAAGAGGACTAGCGGGGGGTATACGCAGTATTTT	CASSSTKRTSGGYTQYF
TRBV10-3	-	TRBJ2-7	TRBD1	TGTGCCATCAGTGATCCAGGGGGCAAGAGCTCCTACGAGCAGTACTTC	CAISDPGGKSSYEQYF
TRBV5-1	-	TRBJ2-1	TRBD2	TGCGCCAGCAGCCGGGTACTTAGCGGGGGGGCTGAGCAGTTCTTC	CASSRVLSGGAEQFF
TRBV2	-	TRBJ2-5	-	TGTGCCAGCAGTGAAATCGCAGGACAAGAGACCCAGTACTTC	CASSEIAGQETQYF
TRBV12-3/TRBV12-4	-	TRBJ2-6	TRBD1	TGTGCCAGCAGTTACAGGGGACCTGGGGCCAACGTCCTGACTTTC	CASSYRGPGANVLTF
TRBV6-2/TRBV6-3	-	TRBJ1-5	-	TGTGCCAGCAGTTTTGACCCATGGTTTGAGCCCCAGCATTTT	CASSFDPWFEPQHF
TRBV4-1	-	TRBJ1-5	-	TGCGCCAGCAGCCAAGATTTTAAAGGAAATCAGCCCCAGCATTTT	CASSQDFKGNQPQHF
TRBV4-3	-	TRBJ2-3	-	TGCGCCAGCAGCCAAGACTCGGACAGCCTTCGCACAGATACGCAGTATTTT	CASSQDSDSLRTDTQYF
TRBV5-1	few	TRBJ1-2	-	TGCGCCAGCAGCTTGGACGGAGAGAACTATGGCTACACCTTC	CASSLDGENYGYTF
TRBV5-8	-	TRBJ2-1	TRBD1	TGTGCCAGCAGCTGGTACAGGGGCAAGTCCTACAATGAGCAGTTCTTC	CASSWYRGKSYNEQFF
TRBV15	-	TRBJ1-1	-	TGTGCCACCAGCAGATCAATGGGGGGCACTGAAGCTTTCTTT	CATSRSMGGTEAFF
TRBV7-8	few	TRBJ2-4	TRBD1	TGTGCCAGCAGCTTAGCGGCTTGGACAGGGGGGAACATTCAGTACTTC	CASSLAAWTGGNIQYF
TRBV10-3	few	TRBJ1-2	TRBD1	TGTGCCATCAGTGAGCCGGGGACAGGACGGGAGACTACTTCGAACTATGGCTACACCTTC	CAISEPGTGRETTSNYGYTF
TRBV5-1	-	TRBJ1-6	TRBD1	TGCGCCAGCAGCGCCGGACAGGGAAAATCACCCCTCCACTTT	CASSAGQGKSPLHF
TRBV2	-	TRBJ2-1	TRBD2	TGTGCCAGCAGCACCGGACTAGCGGGGGGGTCGCAGTTCTTC	CASSTGLAGGSQFF
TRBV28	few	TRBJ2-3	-	TGTGCCAGCACCCTGGACGGTTCTAGGGATACGCAGTATTTT	CASTLDGSRDTQYF
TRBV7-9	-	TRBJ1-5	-	TGTGCCAGCAGCTTAGGGGGGCCAGGGGCTAGAAAGCCCCAGCATTTT	CASSLGGPGARKPQHF
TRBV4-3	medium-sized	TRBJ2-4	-	TGCGCCAGCAGCCAAGATTTCGGGGGGCCAAACATTCAGTACTTC	CASSQDFGGPNIQYF
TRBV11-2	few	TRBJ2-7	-	TGTGCCAGCAGCTTAGATTGGGGGTCCTACGAGCAGTACTTC	CASSLDWGSYEQYF
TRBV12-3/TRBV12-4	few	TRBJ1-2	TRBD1	TGTGCCAGCAGTCTACGGCGATCAGGGGGAGGCGGCTACACCTTC	CASSLRRSGGGGYTF
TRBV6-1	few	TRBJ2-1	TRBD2	TGTGCCAGCAGCCCCGCGGGGGGGTTTAACAATGAGCAGTTCTTC	CASSPAGGFNNEQFF
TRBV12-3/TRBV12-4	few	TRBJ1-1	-	TGTGCCAGCAGCCGTGAAACAGTGAACACTGAAGCTTTCTTT	CASSRETVNTEAFF
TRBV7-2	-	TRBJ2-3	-	TGTGCCAGCAGCCCCTGGGGGGGCGGTTCGGATACGCAGTATTTT	CASSPWGGGSDTQYF
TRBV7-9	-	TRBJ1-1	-	TGTGCCAGCAGCTTATCCTACAGGAACACTGAAGCTTTCTTT	CASSLSYRNTEAFF
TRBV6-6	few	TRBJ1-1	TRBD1	TGTGCCAGCAGGCGGGACAGGGGTGGTGAAGCTTTCTTT	CASRRDRGGEAFF
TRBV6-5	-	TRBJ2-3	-	TGTGCCAGCAGTTACACGCTTCCGACAGATACGCAGTATTTT	CASSYTLPTDTQYF
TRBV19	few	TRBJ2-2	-	TGTGCCAGTAGTATAATCGGGGGAACCGGGGAGCTGTTTTTT	CASSIIGGTGELFF
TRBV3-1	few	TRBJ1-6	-	TGTGCCAGCAGCCAACAGGACAGATCACCCCTCCACTTT	CASSQQDRSPLHF
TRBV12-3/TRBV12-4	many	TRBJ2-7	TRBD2	TGTGCCAGCAGCCGAGGGACTAGCGGGGGCTACGAGCAGTACTTC	CASSRGTSGGYEQYF
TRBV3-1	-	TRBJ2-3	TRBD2	TGTGCCAGCAGCCCCCGACTAGCGGGGGGGAGGGATACGCAGTATTTT	CASSPRLAGGRDTQYF
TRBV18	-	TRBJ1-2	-	TGTGCCAGCTCACCGTACGGGGATGCCTATGGCTACACCTTC	CASSPYGDAYGYTF
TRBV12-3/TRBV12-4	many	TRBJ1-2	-	TGTGCCAGCAGTTTTGATGGGGGGGGACCCTATGGCTACACCTTC	CASSFDGGGPYGYTF
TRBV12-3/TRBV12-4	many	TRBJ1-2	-	TGTGCCAGCAGTCGGGCCTTGTGGGGCTACACCTTC	CASSRALWGYTF